Here is one T cell receptor beta chain with its context. Deletions cut 3 bases from V and 4 bases from J, with 15 bases between. The CDR3 is made up of 15 amino acids. Germline CDR1 reads LGHNA; CDR2 reads YSLEER. These data originate in a study of blood T cell repertoires in COVID-19. The overall study: Acute-phase and convalescent COVID-19 samples originated in the United States, Italy and Spain. The analysed material was cDNA or gDNA that came from T cells, B-cell-depleted T cells, or PBMCs.

How the authors handled the data: Reference gene primers were amplified, and this amplification served to estimate nucleated cell counts. Profiled with immunoSEQ multiplex PCR; TCRdb holds only in-frame clones, not every one. The DNA gave D and trimming, while V, J and clone size come from that table. The top ten clones hold roughly 3% of a sample with a few hundred thousand clones, around 87% of them seen once. V gene TRBV4-3 combines with J gene TRBJ1-2; D is perhaps TRBD1 (5 bases). The sample taken for sequencing was peripheral blood. The TCR was taken from a man between 60 and 75 years old with acute or convalescent COVID-19. For the CDR3, the DNA is TGCGCCAGCAGCCAGGGGGGGTCCCCCACCTATGGCTACACCTTC. Translating it yields CASSQGGSPTYGYTF.